This is a list of T cell receptor beta chains from one sample in a study of radiotherapy plus CTLA-4 blockade in lung cancer. The repertoire was sequenced with immunoSEQ multiplex PCR; TCRdb's copy has only in-frame clones and lacks some. The repertoire has more than 90,000 clones, about 91% of them found once; the top ten carry nearly 5%. The material sequenced was peripheral blood, taken from a patient treated with radiotherapy plus ipilimumab. These receptors came from a human donor with non-small cell lung cancer that progressed on radiotherapy plus ipilimumab. Both conserved end residues are part of each CDR3. The D gene is left open where the match is weak. Rows may omit the clone size; those that give it use once, few, many or a size class.

D,J,V,size,length,CDR3,DNA
NA,TRBJ2-2,TRBV11-3,NA,12,CASRPRVGELFF,TGTGCCAGCAGACCCAGGGTCGGGGAGCTGTTTTTT
TRBD2,TRBJ2-5,TRBV5-1,NA,14,CASSLGAGGTEQYF,TGCGCCAGCAGCTTGGGAGCGGGAGGAACTGAGCAGTACTTC
NA,TRBJ1-2,TRBV6-5,NA,15,CASSPGGGGWYGYTF,TGTGCCAGCAGCCCCGGTGGGGGCGGTTGGTATGGCTACACCTTC
NA,TRBJ1-1,TRBV18,NA,16,CASSPLQEGMNTEAFF,TGTGCCAGCTCACCCCTGCAGGAGGGTATGAACACTGAAGCTTTCTTT
NA,TRBJ2-5,TRBV14,NA,17,CASSQDSSWTVQETQYF,TGTGCCAGCAGCCAAGACTCAAGCTGGACAGTACAAGAGACCCAGTACTTC
TRBD1,TRBJ1-1,TRBV29-1,NA,15,CSVAGTGQPNTEAFF,TGCAGCGTTGCCGGGACAGGCCAACCGAACACTGAAGCTTTCTTT
NA,TRBJ2-1,TRBV5-6,NA,15,CASSFRGLPYNEQFF,TGTGCCAGCAGCTTTAGAGGACTACCCTACAATGAGCAGTTCTTC
NA,TRBJ2-1,TRBV6-5,NA,15,CASSLTGTLYNEQFF,TGTGCCAGCAGCCTAACAGGGACTCTCTACAATGAGCAGTTCTTC
TRBD2,TRBJ2-3,TRBV5-1,NA,12,CASSPGGDTQYF,TGCGCCAGCAGTCCGGGGGGAGATACGCAGTATTTT
NA,TRBJ2-5,TRBV18,NA,15,CASSPGGEGQETQYF,TGTGCCAGCTCACCAGGGGGAGAGGGCCAAGAGACCCAGTACTTC
TRBD2,TRBJ2-1,TRBV18,once,15,CASSPAPGGWNEQFF,TGTGCCAGCTCACCGGCCCCGGGAGGGTGGAATGAGCAGTTCTTC
NA,TRBJ2-3,TRBV28,once,13,CASTGPGTDTQYF,TGTGCCAGCACCGGTCCGGGCACAGATACGCAGTATTTT
TRBD2,TRBJ2-2,TRBV5-4,NA,17,CASSPTISGRGTGELFF,TGTGCCAGCAGCCCCACCATTAGCGGGAGGGGCACCGGGGAGCTGTTTTTT
TRBD2,TRBJ2-1,TRBV5-6,NA,16,CASSAPGTSSFGEQFF,TGTGCCAGCAGCGCCCCCGGGACTAGCTCTTTTGGTGAGCAGTTCTTC
NA,TRBJ2-4,TRBV5-8,NA,14,CASSLGQGAGIQYF,TGTGCCAGCAGCTTGGGTCAGGGCGCGGGCATTCAGTACTTC
TRBD1,TRBJ2-7,TRBV6-5,NA,13,CASSYTGGNEQYF,TGTGCCAGCAGTTACACAGGGGGCAACGAGCAGTACTTC
NA,TRBJ2-4,TRBV27,NA,20,CASSLSGAGEVGLAKNIQYF,TGTGCCAGCAGTTTATCGGGGGCTGGGGAGGTTGGACTAGCCAAAAACATTCAGTACTTC
TRBD2,TRBJ2-5,TRBV5-4,few,16,CASSPGGGGTQETQYF,TGTGCCAGCAGCCCGGGGGGGGGCGGGACCCAAGAGACCCAGTACTTC
NA,TRBJ2-4,TRBV18,once,14,CASSPQRAKNIQYF,TGTGCCAGCTCACCACAGAGAGCCAAAAACATTCAGTACTTC
NA,TRBJ2-3,TRBV7-9,once,15,CASSFRRTSTDTQYF,TGTGCCAGCAGCTTCAGGAGAACTAGCACAGATACGCAGTATTTT
NA,TRBJ2-1,TRBV7-9,NA,14,CASSPFGGANEQFF,TGTGCCAGCAGCCCCTTCGGAGGGGCCAATGAGCAGTTCTTC
TRBD1,TRBJ1-3,TRBV5-4,NA,15,CASSPDRASGNTIYF,TGTGCCAGCAGCCCAGACAGGGCCTCTGGAAACACCATATATTTT
TRBD1,TRBJ2-4,TRBV5-6,NA,16,CASSWDRGRAKNIQYF,TGTGCCAGCAGCTGGGACAGGGGTCGAGCCAAAAACATTCAGTACTTC
NA,TRBJ2-2,TRBV7-2,NA,15,CASSLGGAPTGELFF,TGTGCCAGCAGCTTAGGAGGGGCCCCCACCGGGGAGCTGTTTTTT
NA,TRBJ1-4,TRBV7-8,NA,17,CASSPTLRNRINEKLFF,TGTGCCAGCAGCCCAACGCTACGAAATCGGATTAATGAAAAACTGTTTTTT
NA,TRBJ2-7,TRBV5-6,NA,14,CASSFGDFVYEQYF,TGTGCCAGCAGCTTTGGGGACTTCGTTTACGAGCAGTACTTC
NA,TRBJ1-4,TRBV2,NA,15,CASSETRLAGEKLFF,TGTGCCAGCAGTGAGACTCGACTTGCGGGTGAAAAACTGTTTTTT
TRBD1,TRBJ2-7,TRBV18,once,15,CASSPPLTGGHEQYF,TGTGCCAGCTCACCACCCTTAACAGGGGGCCACGAGCAGTACTTC
NA,TRBJ2-7,TRBV2,NA,14,CASSEQFAAYEQYF,TGTGCCAGCAGTGAACAGTTTGCTGCCTACGAGCAGTACTTC
NA,TRBJ2-1,TRBV2,NA,15,CASRASLGVYNEQFF,TGTGCCAGCAGGGCGAGCCTAGGGGTCTACAATGAGCAGTTCTTC
TRBD1,TRBJ1-4,TRBV19,NA,15,CASSSTGATNEKLFF,TGTGCCAGTAGTTCAACAGGGGCGACTAATGAAAAACTGTTTTTT
NA,TRBJ2-1,TRBV2,once,15,CASSDKRLVYNEQFF,TGTGCCAGCAGTGACAAAAGACTAGTTTACAATGAGCAGTTCTTC
NA,TRBJ2-2,TRBV5-5,NA,15,CASSLREGGTGELFF,TGTGCCAGCAGCTTGCGTGAAGGGGGCACCGGGGAGCTGTTTTTT
NA,TRBJ2-7,TRBV7-9,NA,13,CARPQQVSYEQYF,TGTGCCAGGCCACAACAGGTCTCCTACGAGCAGTACTTC
NA,TRBJ2-5,TRBV6-1,NA,15,CASSARPGPQETQYF,TGTGCCAGCAGTGCAAGGCCGGGACCACAAGAGACCCAGTACTTC
NA,TRBJ1-1,TRBV7-6,NA,13,CASSLGQNTEAFF,TGTGCCAGCAGCTTAGGCCAGAACACTGAAGCTTTCTTT
NA,TRBJ2-5,TRBV5-1,NA,11,CASSGEETQYF,TGCGCCAGCAGTGGCGAAGAGACCCAGTACTTC
NA,TRBJ2-3,TRBV11-3,few,16,CASSLNEGASTDTQYF,TGTGCCAGCAGCTTAAATGAAGGTGCTAGCACAGATACGCAGTATTTT
NA,TRBJ2-5,TRBV4-1,NA,14,CASSQAGAQETQYF,TGCGCCAGCAGCCAAGCCGGGGCCCAAGAGACCCAGTACTTC
TRBD2,TRBJ2-5,TRBV5-1,NA,15,CASSGGLAGGETQYF,TGCGCCAGCAGCGGGGGACTAGCGGGAGGAGAGACCCAGTACTTC
NA,TRBJ2-2,TRBV5-1,NA,15,CASSLGDWNTGELFF,TGCGCCAGCAGCTTGGGGGATTGGAACACCGGGGAGCTGTTTTTT
NA,TRBJ1-5,TRBV2,NA,16,CASSRGRDGRNQPQHF,TGTGCCAGCAGCCGGGGTAGGGATGGGCGCAATCAGCCCCAGCATTTT
NA,TRBJ2-3,TRBV5-1,once,13,CASSLPGTDTQYF,TGCGCCAGCAGCTTGCCGGGCACAGATACGCAGTATTTT
NA,TRBJ1-2,TRBV29-1,NA,14,CSVDFTRPTYGYTF,TGCAGCGTTGACTTCACCAGGCCTACCTATGGCTACACCTTC
TRBD2,TRBJ2-7,TRBV6-6,once,15,CASSYPGAGAYEQYF,TGTGCCAGCAGTTACCCGGGAGCGGGAGCCTACGAGCAGTACTTC
NA,TRBJ1-4,TRBV5-4,NA,15,CASSSRGGGDEKLFF,TGTGCCAGCAGCTCCAGGGGCGGAGGAGATGAAAAACTGTTTTTT
TRBD1,TRBJ1-2,TRBV2,NA,15,CASSERTTGNYGYTF,TGTGCCAGCAGTGAGCGAACGACAGGGAACTATGGCTACACCTTC
TRBD1,TRBJ1-2,TRBV4-1,NA,16,CASSQRGQGMGYGYTF,TGCGCCAGCAGCCAACGCGGACAGGGGATGGGTTATGGCTACACCTTC
NA,TRBJ1-1,TRBV7-6,once,13,CASRLDSNTEAFF,TGTGCCAGCCGACTGGATTCGAACACTGAAGCTTTCTTT
NA,TRBJ2-3,TRBV11-3,NA,13,CASSRTSTDTQYF,TGTGCCAGCAGCAGGACTAGCACAGATACGCAGTATTTT
TRBD1,TRBJ2-1,TRBV5-1,NA,16,CASSLQGLSSYNEQFF,TGCGCCAGCAGCTTACAGGGGCTAAGCTCCTACAATGAGCAGTTCTTC
NA,TRBJ2-5,TRBV5-8,NA,17,CASSLVYWEDRQETQYF,TGTGCCAGCAGCTTGGTTTATTGGGAGGATAGGCAAGAGACCCAGTACTTC
NA,TRBJ2-7,TRBV20-1,NA,11,CSARENYEQYF,TGCAGTGCTAGAGAAAACTACGAGCAGTACTTC
NA,TRBJ2-7,TRBV18,NA,11,CASSSGGEQYF,TGTGCCAGCTCTTCAGGGGGGGAGCAGTACTTC
NA,TRBJ1-5,TRBV5-3,NA,12,CARSRGRQPQHF,TGTGCCAGAAGCCGGGGCAGGCAGCCCCAGCATTTT
NA,TRBJ2-5,TRBV6-5,once,15,CASKKPGAHGETQYF,TGTGCCAGCAAGAAACCAGGGGCGCACGGGGAGACCCAGTACTTC